Sequencing of this T cell receptor (beta chain) was carried out in a study of post-analysis software for immune sequencing data. Study results and caveats: Batch-matched samples strongly co-clustered by F measure. Relative to controls, patients with multiple sclerosis showed significantly lower normalized Chao1 diversity.

Regarding this clonotype: Its target is not known.

Unique molecular identifiers had been added to the TCR beta cDNA libraries. One entry per CDR3 protein results from TCRdb running MiXCR on the PCR reads. The sample yields roughly 170,000 distinct CDR3 sequences, about 30% seen once. The sequencing input was blood. The sequence came from a girl aged 5-17 years with multiple sclerosis.

CDR3 region: CASSHSGTGKAFF. The CDR3 DNA reads TGTGCCAGCAGCCATTCCGGGACAGGGAAAGCTTTCTTT. The rearrangement links TRBV27 to TRBJ1-1; 9 bases match TRBD1. The CDR3 covers 13 residues. V trimming: 6 bases; J trimming: 9 bases; junction bases outside the gene matches: 8. CDR1 is MNHEY and CDR2 is SMNVEV in the germline V gene (reference sequence).